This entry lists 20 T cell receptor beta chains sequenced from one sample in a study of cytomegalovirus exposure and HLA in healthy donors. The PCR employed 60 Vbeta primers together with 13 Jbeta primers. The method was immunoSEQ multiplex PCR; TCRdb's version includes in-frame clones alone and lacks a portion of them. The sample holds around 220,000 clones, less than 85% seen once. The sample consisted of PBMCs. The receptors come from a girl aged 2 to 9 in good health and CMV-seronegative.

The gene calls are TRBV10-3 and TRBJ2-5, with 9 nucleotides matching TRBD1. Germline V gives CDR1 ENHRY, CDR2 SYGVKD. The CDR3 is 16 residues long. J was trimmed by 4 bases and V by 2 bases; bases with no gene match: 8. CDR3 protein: CAISEEFLTGGETQYF. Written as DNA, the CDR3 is TGTGCCATCAGTGAGGAGTTCCTGACAGGGGGAGAGACCCAGTACTTC.

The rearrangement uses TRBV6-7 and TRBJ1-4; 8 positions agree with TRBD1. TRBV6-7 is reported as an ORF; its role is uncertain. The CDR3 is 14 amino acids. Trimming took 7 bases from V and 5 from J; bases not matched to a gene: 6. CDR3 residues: CASIPDRGNEKLFF. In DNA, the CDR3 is TGTGCCAGCATCCCCGACAGGGGCAATGAAAAACTGTTTTTT.

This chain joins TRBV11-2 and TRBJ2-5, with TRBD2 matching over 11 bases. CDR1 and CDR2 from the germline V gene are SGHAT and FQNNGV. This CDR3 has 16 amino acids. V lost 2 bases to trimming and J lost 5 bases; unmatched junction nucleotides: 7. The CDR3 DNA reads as TGTGCCAGCAGCTTACTTAGCGGGGGGGCCGTGGAGACCCAGTACTTC. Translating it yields CASSLLSGGAVETQYF.

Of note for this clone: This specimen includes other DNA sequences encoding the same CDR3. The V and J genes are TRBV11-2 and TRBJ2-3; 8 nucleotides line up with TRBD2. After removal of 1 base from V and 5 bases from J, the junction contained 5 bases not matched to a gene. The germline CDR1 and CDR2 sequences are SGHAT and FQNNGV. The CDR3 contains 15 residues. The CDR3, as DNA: TGTGCCAGCAGCTTAGCGGGGGGGCCCGGAGATACGCAGTATTTT. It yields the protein CASSLAGGPGDTQYF.

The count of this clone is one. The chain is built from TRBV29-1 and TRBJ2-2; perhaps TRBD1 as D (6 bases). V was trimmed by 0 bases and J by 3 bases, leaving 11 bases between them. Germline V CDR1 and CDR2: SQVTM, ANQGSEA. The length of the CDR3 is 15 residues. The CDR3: CSVEDEQGYTGELFF. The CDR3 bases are TGCAGCGTTGAAGATGAACAGGGTTACACCGGGGAGCTGTTTTTT.

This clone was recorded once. The CDR3 coding sequence is TGTGCCAGCAGTGAAGGATCCGCGGGGCACACTGAAGCTTTCTTT. The encoded protein is CASSEGSAGHTEAFF. The chain employs TRBV6-1 and TRBJ1-1; D is possibly TRBD1 (5 bases). CDR1 and CDR2 (germline): MNHNS, SASEGT. The length of the CDR3 is 15 residues. Trimming shortened V by 1 base and J by 3 bases, and 12 bases separated the two germline ends.

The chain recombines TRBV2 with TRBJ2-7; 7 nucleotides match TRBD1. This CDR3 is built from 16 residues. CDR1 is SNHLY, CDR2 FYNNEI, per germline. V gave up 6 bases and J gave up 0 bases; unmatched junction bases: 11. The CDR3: CASRDPLQGNSYEQYF. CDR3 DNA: TGTGCCAGCAGGGATCCATTACAGGGGAACTCCTACGAGCAGTACTTC.

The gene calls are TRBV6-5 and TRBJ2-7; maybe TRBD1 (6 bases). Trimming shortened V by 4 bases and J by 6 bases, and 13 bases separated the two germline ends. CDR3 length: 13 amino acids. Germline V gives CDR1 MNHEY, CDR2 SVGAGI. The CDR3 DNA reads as TGTGCCAGCAGTTCTTACAGGGATCGCGAGCAGTACTTC. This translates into CASSSYRDREQYF.

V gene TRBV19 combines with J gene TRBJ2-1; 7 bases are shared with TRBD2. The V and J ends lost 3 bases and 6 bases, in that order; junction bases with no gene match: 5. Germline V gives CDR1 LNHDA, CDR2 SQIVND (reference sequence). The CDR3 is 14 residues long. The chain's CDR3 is CASSIWEGGNEQFF. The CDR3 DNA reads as TGTGCCAGTAGTATCTGGGAGGGAGGCAATGAGCAGTTCTTC.

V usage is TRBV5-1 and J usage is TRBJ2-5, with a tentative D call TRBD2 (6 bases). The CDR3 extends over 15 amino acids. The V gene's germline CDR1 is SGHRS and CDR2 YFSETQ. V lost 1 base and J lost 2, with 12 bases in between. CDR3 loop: CASSLMVAAQETQYF. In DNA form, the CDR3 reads TGCGCCAGCAGCTTGATGGTAGCGGCACAAGAGACCCAGTACTTC.

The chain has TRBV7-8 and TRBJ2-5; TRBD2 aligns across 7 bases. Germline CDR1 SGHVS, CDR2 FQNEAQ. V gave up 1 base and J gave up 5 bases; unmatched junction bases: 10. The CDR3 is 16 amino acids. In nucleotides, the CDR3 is TGTGCCAGCAGCTTAGGTGGGGGGAGGGCCGGTGAGACCCAGTACTTC. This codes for CASSLGGGRAGETQYF.

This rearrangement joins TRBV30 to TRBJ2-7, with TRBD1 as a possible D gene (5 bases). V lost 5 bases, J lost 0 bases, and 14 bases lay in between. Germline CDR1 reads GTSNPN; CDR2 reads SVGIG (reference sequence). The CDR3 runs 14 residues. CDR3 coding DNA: TGTGCCTGGGAGTCACGACAGCTCTCCTACGAGCAGTACTTC. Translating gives CAWESRQLSYEQYF.

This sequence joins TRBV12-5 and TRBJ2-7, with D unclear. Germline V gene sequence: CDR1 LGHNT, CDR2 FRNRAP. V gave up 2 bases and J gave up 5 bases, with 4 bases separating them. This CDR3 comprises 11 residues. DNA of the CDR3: TGTGCTAGTGGTTTGCTTAACGAGCAGTACTTC. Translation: CASGLLNEQYF.

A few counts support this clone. The CDR3 sequence: CASRARGEDTIYF. In DNA, the CDR3 is TGTGCCAGCAGAGCCAGGGGGGAGGACACCATATATTTT. The rearrangement joins TRBV13 to TRBJ1-3, with 7 positions matching TRBD1. V lost 6 bases to trimming and J lost 8 bases; unmatched junction nucleotides: 7. CDR1 PRHDT and CDR2 FYEKMQ come from the germline V gene (reference sequence). CDR3 length equals 13 residues.

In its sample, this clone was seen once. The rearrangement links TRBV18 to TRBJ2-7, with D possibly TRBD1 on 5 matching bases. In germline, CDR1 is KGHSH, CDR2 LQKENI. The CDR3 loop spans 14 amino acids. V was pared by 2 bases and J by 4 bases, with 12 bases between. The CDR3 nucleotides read TGTGCCAGCTCACCAGGCAGGGAAGTATACGAGCAGTACTTC. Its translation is CASSPGREVYEQYF.

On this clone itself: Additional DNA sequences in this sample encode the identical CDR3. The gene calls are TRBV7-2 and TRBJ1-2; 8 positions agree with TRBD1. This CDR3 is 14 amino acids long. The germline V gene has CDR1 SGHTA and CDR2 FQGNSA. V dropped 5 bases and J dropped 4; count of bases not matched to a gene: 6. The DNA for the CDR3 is TGTGCCAGCAGCCCTGACAGGGGTGGCTATGGCTACACCTTC. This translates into CASSPDRGGYGYTF.

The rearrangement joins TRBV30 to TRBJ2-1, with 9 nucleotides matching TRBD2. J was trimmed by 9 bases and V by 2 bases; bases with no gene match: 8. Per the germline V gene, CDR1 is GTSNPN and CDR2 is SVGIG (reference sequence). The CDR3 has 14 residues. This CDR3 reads CAWSPPGLAGEQFF. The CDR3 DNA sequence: TGTGCCTGGAGTCCTCCGGGACTAGCTGGTGAGCAGTTCTTC.

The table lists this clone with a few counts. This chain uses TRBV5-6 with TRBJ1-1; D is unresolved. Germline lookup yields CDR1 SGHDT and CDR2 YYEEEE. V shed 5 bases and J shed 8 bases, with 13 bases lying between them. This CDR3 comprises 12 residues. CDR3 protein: CASSQARGEAFF. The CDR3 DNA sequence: TGTGCCAGCAGTCAGGCGAGAGGGGAAGCTTTCTTT. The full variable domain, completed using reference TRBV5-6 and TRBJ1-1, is DAGVTQSPTHLIKTRGQQVTLRCSPKSGHDTVSWYQQALGQGPQFIFQYYEEEERQRGNFPDRFSGHQFPNYSSELNVNALLLGDSALYLCASSQARGEAFFGQGTRLTVV.

The CDR3 DNA reads as TGTGCCAGCAGTCTCCAGGGAGGCCGGAACACCGGGGAGCTGTTTTTT. Amino acids: CASSLQGGRNTGELFF. The chain recombines TRBV27 with TRBJ2-2, with D perhaps matching TRBD2 (6 bases). Deletions cut 5 bases from V and 1 base from J, with 14 bases between. Germline CDR1 is MNHEY and CDR2 is SMNVEV (reference sequence). This CDR3 spans 16 amino acids.

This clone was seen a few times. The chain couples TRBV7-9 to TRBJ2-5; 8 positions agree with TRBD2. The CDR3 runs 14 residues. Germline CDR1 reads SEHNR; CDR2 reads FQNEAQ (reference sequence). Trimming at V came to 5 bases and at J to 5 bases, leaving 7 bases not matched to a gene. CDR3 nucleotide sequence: TGTGCCAGCAGCCGGGGGGGAGATGGGGAGACCCAGTACTTC. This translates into CASSRGGDGETQYF.